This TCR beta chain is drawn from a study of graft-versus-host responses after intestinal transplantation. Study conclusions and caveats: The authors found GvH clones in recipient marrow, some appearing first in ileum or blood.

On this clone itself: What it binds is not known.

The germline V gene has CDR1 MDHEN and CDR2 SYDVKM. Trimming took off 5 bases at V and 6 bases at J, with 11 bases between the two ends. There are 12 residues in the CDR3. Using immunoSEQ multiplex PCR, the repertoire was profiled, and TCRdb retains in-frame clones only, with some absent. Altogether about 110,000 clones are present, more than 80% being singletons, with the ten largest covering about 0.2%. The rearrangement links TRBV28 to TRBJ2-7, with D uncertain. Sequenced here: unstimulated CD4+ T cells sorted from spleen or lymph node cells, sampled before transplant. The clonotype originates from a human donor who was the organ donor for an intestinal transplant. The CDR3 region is CASSPRSSEQYF. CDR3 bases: TGTGCCAGCAGTCCCCGGAGTAGCGAGCAGTACTTC.